The 30 T cell receptor beta chains in this list originate from one sample, sequenced in a study of identical twins. TCRdb ran MiXCR on the 5' RACE reads and lists one entry per CDR3 protein. The sample lists about 720,000 distinct CDR3 sequences, 15% to 20% occurring once. This sample was also put to use in a study of T cells expressing NK-cell markers.

The sequenced material came from PBMCs. The receptors were gathered from a woman aged 18 to 35 in good health.

This clonotype has only a few counts. The V call is TRBV20-1, the J call TRBJ2-1; 12 nucleotides align to TRBD2. Germline CDR1 reads DFQATT; CDR2 reads SNEGSKA (reference sequence). The CDR3 runs to 14 residues. After removal of 5 bases from V and 9 bases from J, the junction contained 8 bases not matched to a gene. CDR3 sequence (DNA): TGCAGTGCTCGTGGACTAGCGGGAAATGGTGAGCAGTTCTTC. As protein: CSARGLAGNGEQFF.

The chain couples TRBV12-5 to TRBJ2-2; possibly TRBD1 for D (6 bases). CDR1 and CDR2 from the germline V gene are LGHNT and FRNRAP. This CDR3 is built from 15 residues. V shed 4 bases and J shed 5 bases, with 14 bases lying between them. The CDR3 loop reads CASGSPKQGTGELFF. The CDR3 bases are TGTGCTAGTGGTTCGCCCAAACAGGGAACCGGGGAGCTGTTTTTT.

The rearrangement uses TRBV10-3 and TRBJ2-2; 8 bases agree with TRBD2. The CDR3 runs to 16 residues. Germline V gives CDR1 ENHRY, CDR2 SYGVKD. J was trimmed by 3 bases and V by 0 bases; bases with no gene match: 3. CDR3 DNA: TGTGCCATCAGTGAGTCAGGAGCGGGAGACACCGGGGAGCTGTTTTTT. Amino acid sequence: CAISESGAGDTGELFF.

CDR3 DNA: TGTGCCAGCAGCTTGGGCGGTACACTCTACGAGCAGTACTTC. It codes for CASSLGGTLYEQYF. The chain carries TRBV7-8 and TRBJ2-7; D not certain. Germline V gives CDR1 SGHVS, CDR2 FQNEAQ. The CDR3 sequence is 14 residues long. V shed 3 bases and J shed 3 bases, with 12 bases lying between them.

This clonotype was seen ten or more times. The chain uses TRBV9 and TRBJ1-6; unclear D gene. Germline CDR1 is SGDLS and CDR2 is YYNGEE. Trimming removed 0 bases at V and 7 bases at J, with 5 bases between. CDR3 length: 13 residues. The CDR3 here is CASSVVGNSPLHF. In DNA form, the CDR3 reads TGTGCCAGCAGCGTAGTAGGGAATTCACCCCTCCACTTT.

Comments on this clonotype: Sequence at one end of the junction differs from germline and may be a read error. The rearrangement uses TRBV7-7 and TRBJ2-1, with a tentative D call TRBD2 (6 bases). From germline, CDR1 is SSHAT and CDR2 FNYEAQ (reference sequence). The CDR3 is made up of 16 amino acids. The CDR3 sequence is CASSPHGGSSYNEQFF. The DNA of the CDR3 is TGTGCTAGCAGTCCACACGGGGGAAGCTCCTACAATGAGCAGTTCTTC.

This clonotype was counted only a few times. DNA of the CDR3: TGTGCCAGCAGTAGTGAAAACCGACCCGGGGAGCTGTTTTTT. Translating it yields CASSSENRPGELFF. The J gene is TRBJ2-2, the V gene TRBV9; D is undetermined. The CDR3 spans 14 residues. CDR1 and CDR2 from the germline V gene are SGDLS and YYNGEE. Between the trimmed V and J ends, which lost 5 bases and 6 bases, there was a span of 14 bases.

Turning to this clonotype: The junction does not match germline at one end; this may be a read error. The genes are TRBV7-9 and TRBJ2-5; 8 nucleotides line up with TRBD1. CDR3 length: 15 amino acids. Germline assignment: CDR1 SEHNR and CDR2 FQNEAQ (reference sequence). The CDR3 bases are TGTGCCAGCAGCTTACCAGGGGGCAAGCAAGGGACCCAGTACTTC. This sequence encodes CASSLPGGKQGTQYF.

V and J are TRBV7-9 and TRBJ1-3; 9 bases are shared with TRBD1. CDR1 is SEHNR and CDR2 is FQNEAQ in the germline V gene (reference sequence). Trimming removed 5 bases from V and 8 bases from J; junction bases left unmatched: 10. The CDR3 extends over 15 amino acids. The CDR3 DNA is TGTGCCAGCAGCCCCTGGGACAGGGTATCAGACACCATATATTTT. This translates into CASSPWDRVSDTIYF.

This clonotype was found a few times. The genes are TRBV12-3 or TRBV12-4 and TRBJ2-1, with 7 nucleotides matching TRBD2. This CDR3 spans 14 amino acids. The V and J ends lost 5 bases and 7 bases, in that order; junction bases with no gene match: 8. The CDR3 spells CASSERGRENEQFF. CDR3 bases: TGTGCCAGCAGTGAGCGGGGTAGGGAGAATGAGCAGTTCTTC.

A few counts support this clonotype. The chain is built from TRBV5-1 and TRBJ1-2; D may be TRBD1 (6 bases). The CDR3 consists of 15 residues. Germline CDR1 reads SGHRS; CDR2 reads YFSETQ. V was pared by 4 bases and J by 8 bases, with 21 bases between. The CDR3 coding sequence is TGCGCCAGCAGCGCCGTCGGACAGTCCGGCGACGGCTACACCTTC. It specifies CASSAVGQSGDGYTF. Together with reference TRBV5-1 and TRBJ1-2, the CDR3 gives the full variable domain: KAGVTQTPRYLIKTRGQQVTLSCSPISGHRSVSWYQQTPGQGLQFLFEYFSETQRNKGNFPGRFSGRQFSNSRSEMNVSTLELGDSALYLCASSAVGQSGDGYTFGSGTRLTVV.

In its sample, this clonotype was seen many times. V usage is TRBV20-1 and J usage is TRBJ2-1, with D hard to call. This CDR3 comprises 14 residues. The V end lost 3 bases, the J end lost 3 bases, and 12 bases lay between the germline ends. CDR1 and CDR2 (germline): DFQATT, SNEGSKA (reference sequence). The CDR3 bases are TGCAGTGCTAGTTTAAGCACATACTACAATGAGCAGTTCTTC. This codes for CSASLSTYYNEQFF.

This clonotype was found many times. The junction and the germline gene differ at one end; a read error may be behind it. V and J are TRBV12-3 or TRBV12-4 and TRBJ2-1; the D is unclear. The CDR3 extends over 11 amino acids. Here the CDR3 reads CASSLGYEQFF. The DNA of the CDR3 is TGTGCCAGCAGCTTAGGGTATGAGCAGTTCTTC.

This clonotype was picked up many times. This chain links TRBV12-3 or TRBV12-4 with TRBJ2-5; D is uncertain. The CDR3 extends over 12 amino acids. V lost 3 bases and J lost 4, with 6 bases in between. The CDR3 coding sequence is TGTGCCAGCAGTTTCAGAGGAGAGACCCAGTACTTC. Translation gives CASSFRGETQYF.

This clonotype showed up just a few times. The J gene is TRBJ2-1, the V gene TRBV28; no reliable D call. V dropped 3 bases and J dropped 2 bases, with 23 bases sitting between them. This CDR3 is built from 19 residues. Germline lookup yields CDR1 MDHEN and CDR2 SYDVKM. The CDR3, as DNA: TGTGCCAGCAGTTTGTTGACTTTCACAAAGACGTCTGCCTACAATGAGCAGTTCTTC. This translates into CASSLLTFTKTSAYNEQFF.

There are a few counts of this clonotype. This chain links TRBV7-9 with TRBJ1-1; unclear D gene. Germline loops: CDR1 SEHNR, CDR2 FQNEAQ (reference sequence). This CDR3 has 16 residues. V lost 7 bases to trimming and J lost 0 bases, with 18 bases between them. For the CDR3, the DNA is TGTGCCAGCACCATCCTCCGTTCCAGCATGAACACTGAAGCTTTCTTT. Translated: CASTILRSSMNTEAFF.

The rearrangement links TRBV28 to TRBJ2-7; TRBD2 agrees at 8 bases. CDR1 and CDR2 (germline): MDHEN, SYDVKM. The trim removed 3 bases at V and 3 bases at J, leaving 4 bases unmatched. The CDR3 is 14 residues long. The CDR3: CASSLGLGRYEQYF. Here the CDR3 DNA reads TGTGCCAGCAGTTTGGGACTAGGTCGCTACGAGCAGTACTTC.

This clonotype was picked up a small number of times. This rearrangement joins TRBV20-1 to TRBJ1-3; D may be TRBD1 (5 bases). This CDR3 is 14 amino acids long. Germline V gives CDR1 DFQATT, CDR2 SNEGSKA (reference sequence). V was pared by 3 bases and J by 6 bases, with 15 bases between. Here the CDR3 DNA reads TGCAGTGCTAGCCCCCCCCGAGGGGTAAACACCATATATTTT. This sequence encodes CSASPPRGVNTIYF.

In this sample, this clonotype turned up a few times. CDR3 sequence reads: CSPGIEAFF. The CDR3 nucleotides read TGCAGTCCGGGGATAGAAGCTTTCTTT. The chain is built from TRBV20-1 and TRBJ1-1; D remains unclear. Germline assignment: CDR1 DFQATT and CDR2 SNEGSKA (reference sequence). V was shortened by 8 bases and J by 8 bases, with 9 bases between the two germline ends. The CDR3 contains 9 residues.

This chain connects TRBV6-2 or TRBV6-3 to TRBJ2-1; 11 nucleotides agree with TRBD1. This CDR3 has 15 residues. The germline V gene has CDR1 MNHEY and CDR2 SVGEGT. Trimming cost V 6 bases and J 7 bases; bases outside gene matches: 8. Here the CDR3 DNA reads TGTGCCAGCAGCCTACGGACAGGGGGCTATAATGAGCAGTTCTTC. Residues: CASSLRTGGYNEQFF.

This clonotype has a handful of counts. The rearrangement uses TRBV20-1 and TRBJ2-7; D gene uncertain. V shed 6 bases and J shed 5 bases, with 11 bases lying between them. This CDR3 has 11 residues. Germline loops: CDR1 DFQATT, CDR2 SNEGSKA (reference sequence). CDR3 coding DNA: TGCAGTGCGGATCAGATAGACGAGCAGTACTTC. Residues: CSADQIDEQYF.

This clonotype was recorded a few times. The V call is TRBV20-1, the J call TRBJ2-1; 7 bases are shared with TRBD2. The trim removed 0 bases at V and 6 bases at J, leaving 8 bases unmatched. Germline lookup yields CDR1 DFQATT and CDR2 SNEGSKA (reference sequence). CDR3 length equals 15 residues. The DNA of the CDR3 is TGCAGTGCTAGAGACCCCGGGCGGGGGAGCAATGAGCAGTTCTTC. This gives the protein CSARDPGRGSNEQFF.

The chain employs TRBV27 and TRBJ1-2, with TRBD1 matching over 8 bases. Germline-derived CDR1 and CDR2 are MNHEY and SMNVEV (reference sequence). The CDR3 spans 15 residues. The V and J ends lost 5 bases and 6 bases, in that order; junction bases with no gene match: 11. Written as DNA, the CDR3 is TGTGCCAGCAGTCCAGACCGGACAGGGAGCGATGGCTACACCTTC. This codes for CASSPDRTGSDGYTF.

In its sample, this clonotype was seen many times. The rearrangement links TRBV12-3 or TRBV12-4 to TRBJ2-7, with D perhaps assigned TRBD1 or TRBD2 (5 bases each). The CDR3 is made up of 13 amino acids. V dropped 6 bases and J dropped 7 bases, with 16 bases sitting between them. CDR3 amino acids: CASSLQVRGEQYF. The CDR3 nucleotides read TGTGCCAGCAGCCTACAGGTCCGCGGGGAGCAGTACTTC.

This clonotype was found a few times. The CDR3 loop is CASRPGEGTSYEQYF. The CDR3 DNA reads as TGTGCCAGCAGACCAGGGGAGGGGACCTCCTACGAGCAGTACTTC. The V and J genes are TRBV6-1 and TRBJ2-7, with D possibly TRBD2 on 7 matching bases. The CDR3 loop spans 15 amino acids. Germline CDR1 and CDR2: MNHNS and SASEGT. Trimming pared 6 bases from V and 0 bases from J, leaving 15 bases between.

The genes are TRBV24-1 and TRBJ2-5, with 10 bases that match TRBD1. The CDR3 consists of 15 residues. Germline CDR1 and CDR2: KGHDR and SFDVKD. V lost 3 bases to trimming and J lost 4 bases; unmatched junction nucleotides: 4. CDR3 in DNA: TGTGCCACCAGTGATGCCAGGACAGGGGGAGAGACCCAGTACTTC. As protein: CATSDARTGGETQYF.

The J gene is TRBJ1-1, the V gene TRBV29-1; D gene unclear. The CDR3 totals 15 residues. The V gene lost 1 base and the J gene lost 5 bases, with 17 bases spanning the gap. Germline CDR1 SQVTM, CDR2 ANQGSEA. The DNA of the CDR3 is TGCAGCGTTGAAGGCTTTTTGGGAGTGGGAACTGAAGCTTTCTTT. Translating it yields CSVEGFLGVGTEAFF.

The chain carries TRBV10-3 and TRBJ1-3; 9 bases align to TRBD1. Germline trimming cut 10 bases from V and 3 bases from J; bases unmatched to any gene: 7. Per germline, CDR1 ENHRY and CDR2 SYGVKD. There are 14 residues in the CDR3. The CDR3 DNA sequence: TGTGCCAACAGCGGACAGGGGAGTGGAAACACCATATATTTT. Amino acid sequence: CANSGQGSGNTIYF.

There are a few counts of this clonotype. The chain couples TRBV4-3 to TRBJ2-3; D may be TRBD1 (6 bases). The CDR3 consists of 16 residues. In germline, CDR1 is LGHNA, CDR2 YSLEER. V dropped 4 bases and J dropped 0 bases, with 14 bases sitting between them. The DNA for the CDR3 is TGCGCCAGCAGCCGGCAAACAGGGCTTAGCACAGATACGCAGTATTTT. It specifies CASSRQTGLSTDTQYF.

This clonotype has just a few counts. This chain joins TRBV27 and TRBJ2-3; D not resolved. The germline gives CDR1 MNHEY, CDR2 SMNVEV (reference sequence). CDR3 length: 13 residues. The V gene lost 4 bases and the J gene lost 4 bases, with 9 bases spanning the gap. This chain's CDR3 is CASSSLESDTQYF. In DNA, the CDR3 is TGTGCCAGCAGTTCCCTGGAGTCAGATACGCAGTATTTT.